Listed here are 14 T cell receptor beta chains from one sample, sequenced in a study of cytomegalovirus exposure and HLA in healthy donors. The data were produced by immunoSEQ multiplex PCR, yet TCRdb's version contains in-frame clones alone and is incomplete. The repertoire has some 250,000 clones, about 90% of them found once; the top ten carry roughly 0.38%. The sequenced sample was PBMCs. Source of these receptors: a woman in her late teens or twenties in good health and CMV-seronegative.

The V call is TRBV6-5, the J call TRBJ1-2, with 8 positions matching TRBD1. The germline CDR1 and CDR2 sequences are MNHEY and SVGAGI. The CDR3 has 15 residues. V lost 0 bases to trimming and J lost 4 bases; unmatched junction nucleotides: 4. This chain's CDR3 is CASSYSAGTGYGYTF. CDR3 in DNA: TGTGCCAGCAGTTACTCGGCCGGGACAGGCTATGGCTACACCTTC.

This clone was observed a single time. This chain links TRBV27 with TRBJ1-1; a weak D match, TRBD1 (5 bases). Trimming removed 2 bases from V and 0 bases from J, with 10 bases in between. Per germline, CDR1 MNHEY and CDR2 SMNVEV (reference sequence). CDR3 length equals 15 residues. CDR3 sequence: CASSLQGTMNTEAFF. The CDR3 DNA reads TGTGCCAGCAGTTTACAGGGAACCATGAACACTGAAGCTTTCTTT.

The V call is TRBV7-9, the J call TRBJ2-1; 7 nucleotides align to TRBD1. The CDR3 has 16 amino acids. Germline lookup yields CDR1 SEHNR and CDR2 FQNEAQ (reference sequence). Germline trimming cut 1 base from V and 0 bases from J; bases unmatched to any gene: 3. CDR3 in amino acids: CASSLDSGGSYNEQFF. The CDR3 DNA reads TGTGCCAGCAGCTTAGATTCAGGGGGCTCCTACAATGAGCAGTTCTTC.

The chain recombines TRBV6-5 with TRBJ2-1, with D maybe TRBD2 (5 bases). Germline V gives CDR1 MNHEY, CDR2 SVGAGI. The CDR3 is 14 residues long. V lost 7 bases and J 7 bases, leaving 17 bases between the germline ends. The CDR3 DNA sequence: TGTGCCAGCACCGGAGTGCGGGTCGGGAATGAGCAGTTCTTC. Translation: CASTGVRVGNEQFF.

The chain carries TRBV2 and TRBJ1-1; no reliable D call. Germline CDR1 reads SNHLY; CDR2 reads FYNNEI. This CDR3 has 15 residues. The germline V and J ends were trimmed by 8 bases and 1 base, with 17 bases remaining between them. For the CDR3, the DNA is TGTGCCAGCCCGCGAGGGAGAGGGAAGAACACTGAAGCTTTCTTT. Translation gives CASPRGRGKNTEAFF.

This clone was seen a single time. The chain is built from TRBV28 and TRBJ1-2, with 9 bases that match TRBD1. This CDR3 contains 15 residues. V lost 8 bases, J lost 4 bases, and 11 bases stayed unmatched. Germline CDR1 and CDR2: MDHEN and SYDVKM. The CDR3 region has the DNA TGTGCCAGCCTCGATACACAGGGGGCTAGCTATGGCTACACCTTC. Translating it yields CASLDTQGASYGYTF.

This clone was observed once. The genes are TRBV10-3 and TRBJ1-5, with 10 nucleotides matching TRBD1. J was trimmed by 7 bases and V by 0 bases; bases with no gene match: 3. The CDR3 runs to 15 residues. Germline CDR1 and CDR2: ENHRY and SYGVKD. The CDR3 region has the DNA TGTGCCATCAGTGAGTCCCGGACAGGGGGGCAGCCCCAGCATTTT. Amino acids: CAISESRTGGQPQHF.

This clone was counted only a few times. The chain is built from TRBV27 and TRBJ2-7; 7 positions match TRBD1. Unmatched junction bases numbered 3, after V lost 6 bases and J lost 1 base. The CDR3 has 13 amino acids. Germline-derived CDR1 and CDR2 are MNHEY and SMNVEV (reference sequence). CDR3 region: CASSQGQSYEQYV. The CDR3 DNA is TGTGCCAGCAGCCAGGGACAGTCCTACGAGCAGTACGTC.

Only a few counts were recorded for this clone. The CDR3 DNA is TGTGCCAGCAGTACTCGGGACAGCGCCTACGAGCAGTACTTC. Encoded protein: CASSTRDSAYEQYF. This sequence joins TRBV25-1 and TRBJ2-7; 7 bases agree with TRBD1. Per the germline V gene, CDR1 is MGHDK and CDR2 is SYGVNS. J gave up 2 bases and V 5 bases, and 6 bases lay outside the gene matches. The CDR3 loop spans 14 amino acids.

This rearrangement joins TRBV18 to TRBJ1-1; TRBD1 agrees at 7 bases. This CDR3 has 14 amino acids. Germline CDR1 KGHSH, CDR2 LQKENI. V trimming: 8 bases; J trimming: 0 bases; junction bases outside the gene matches: 6. The CDR3 DNA reads as TGTGCCAGCCAGCCGGGACAGCTGAACACTGAAGCTTTCTTT. Protein product: CASQPGQLNTEAFF.

This clone was detected once. The genes are TRBV2 and TRBJ2-1, with 9 bases lining up with TRBD1. This CDR3 has 16 amino acids. After removal of 7 bases from V and 8 bases from J, the junction contained 15 bases not matched to a gene. CDR1 and CDR2 (germline): SNHLY, FYNNEI. The CDR3 protein is CASNRLGTGFKDEQFF. The CDR3 DNA reads TGTGCCAGCAACCGACTCGGGACAGGGTTTAAGGATGAGCAGTTCTTC.

This clone came up once. The CDR3 is CASSLRSRTNTGELFF. DNA of the CDR3: TGCGCCAGCAGCTTGAGGAGCAGAACGAACACCGGGGAGCTGTTTTTT. The V gene is TRBV5-1, the J gene TRBJ2-2; no reliable D call. The CDR3 totals 16 residues. Trimming removed 1 base at V and 0 bases at J, with 10 bases between. CDR1 is SGHRS and CDR2 is YFSETQ in the germline V gene.

This clone was found once. The V and J genes are TRBV27 and TRBJ2-3; a weak D match, TRBD1 (7 bases). Trimming pared 2 bases from V and 5 bases from J, leaving 17 bases between. CDR1 MNHEY and CDR2 SMNVEV come from the germline V gene (reference sequence). The length of the CDR3 is 16 residues. The CDR3 nucleotides read TGTGCCAGCAGTTTACAGGGGGGTTCATTTGGAGATACGCAGTATTTT. Amino acids: CASSLQGGSFGDTQYF.

The genes are TRBV21-1 and TRBJ1-2. TRBV21-1 is listed as a pseudogene. This CDR3 spans 14 amino acids. CDR3 nucleotides: TGTGCCAGCAGCGGGACGGGAGGGAACTATGGCTACACCTTC. Translated, it gives CASSGTGGNYGYTF.